These 21 T cell receptor beta chains originate from one sample sequenced in a study of T cells in Graves' hyperthyroidism and ophthalmopathy. Amplified TCR beta CDR3 regions derived from RNA transcripts. Researchers ran a first-round RT-PCR on the TCR CDR3 using the HTBI primer set. TCRdb itself ran the multiplex PCR reads through MiXCR, one entry per CDR3 protein. Of a few hundred thousand distinct CDR3 sequences listed, over 15% are singletons. Specimen: blood. These receptors all come from a young woman with Graves' ophthalmopathy.

This clonotype was recorded many times. The J gene is TRBJ1-2, the V gene TRBV20-1, with 7 bases lining up with TRBD1. CDR3 size: 13 residues. Trimming cost V 5 bases and J 2 bases; bases outside gene matches: 5. Germline CDR1 is DFQATT and CDR2 is SNEGSKA (reference sequence). The CDR3 is CSAGDSLNYGYTF. CDR3 DNA sequence: TGCAGTGCTGGGGACAGCCTAAACTATGGCTACACCTTC.

J is TRBJ2-5 and V is TRBV7-3, with 13 nucleotides matching TRBD2. The germline CDR1 and CDR2 sequences are SGHTA and FQGTGA. The CDR3 length is 19 residues. V lost 1 base to trimming and J lost 2 bases; unmatched junction nucleotides: 10. The CDR3 loop is CASSLIGGGLAGEQETQYF. The DNA of the CDR3 is TGTGCCAGCAGCTTAATCGGGGGTGGACTAGCGGGAGAACAAGAGACCCAGTACTTC.

Only a few counts were recorded for this clonotype. This chain uses TRBV4-2 with TRBJ2-1; 8 nucleotides match TRBD2. This CDR3 contains 15 residues. The germline gives CDR1 LGHNA, CDR2 YNFKEQ. V lost 0 bases, J lost 5 bases, and 3 bases stayed unmatched. The CDR3 coding sequence is TGTGCCAGCAGCCAAGATCCAGCGGGGGACAATGAGCAGTTCTTC. Translated: CASSQDPAGDNEQFF.

This clonotype has at least ten counts. V gene TRBV30 combines with J gene TRBJ1-5; D may be TRBD1 (6 bases). This CDR3 has 13 amino acids. The V end was cut by 2 bases, the J end by 4 bases, with 9 bases between. Per the germline V gene, CDR1 is GTSNPN and CDR2 is SVGIG (reference sequence). CDR3 bases: TGTGCCTGGAGTCGGCAGGGGAATCAGCCCCAGCATTTT. Its protein is CAWSRQGNQPQHF.

This clonotype has at least ten counts. V gene TRBV3-1 combines with J gene TRBJ2-3; D gene uncertain. Germline V gene sequence: CDR1 LGHDT, CDR2 YNNKEL (reference sequence). The germline V and J ends were trimmed by 0 bases and 1 base, with 8 bases remaining between them. CDR3 length equals 15 residues. The CDR3 region is CASSQEESGTDTQYF. CDR3 bases: TGTGCCAGCAGCCAAGAAGAATCTGGCACAGATACGCAGTATTTT.

This clonotype was recorded a few times. The V gene is TRBV29-1, the J gene TRBJ2-3, with 9 bases that match TRBD2. The CDR3 loop spans 15 amino acids. The germline V gene encodes CDR1 SQVTM and CDR2 ANQGSEA. J gave up 3 bases and V 6 bases, and 10 bases lay outside the gene matches. CDR3 in DNA: TGCAGCGTATCAGGGGCTAGCGGGATTACAGATACGCAGTATTTT. This codes for CSVSGASGITDTQYF.

The DNA of the CDR3 is TGTGCCAGCAGCTCCGGACAGATCCAGTACTTC. Translation gives CASSSGQIQYF. The chain employs TRBV7-3 and TRBJ2-5, with D maybe TRBD1 (6 bases). V lost 4 bases and J 10 bases, leaving 10 bases between the germline ends. Germline assignment: CDR1 SGHTA and CDR2 FQGTGA. This CDR3 comprises 11 residues.

In regard to this clonotype: One end of the junction fails to match germline, which may point to a read error. CDR3 protein: CASSVAVTSYNEQFF. The CDR3 DNA reads TGTGCCAGCAGCGTAGCGGTTACCTCCTACAATGAGCAGTTCTTC. The chain has TRBV7-9 and TRBJ2-1; the D gene is possibly TRBD2 (6 bases). Germline values: CDR1 SEHNR, CDR2 FQNEAQ (reference sequence). This CDR3 is 15 amino acids long.

The chain combines TRBV5-6 with TRBJ1-2; tentative D call: TRBD1 (6 bases). Germline CDR1 reads SGHDT; CDR2 reads YYEEEE. The CDR3 covers 13 residues. V was trimmed by 4 bases and J by 8 bases, leaving 15 bases between them. CDR3 region: CASSPQGGGGYTF. The CDR3 DNA follows: TGTGCCAGCAGCCCACAGGGTGGAGGAGGCTACACCTTC. Full variable domain (remainder filled in from reference TRBV5-6 and TRBJ1-2): DAGVTQSPTHLIKTRGQQVTLRCSPKSGHDTVSWYQQALGQGPQFIFQYYEEEERQRGNFPDRFSGHQFPNYSSELNVNALLLGDSALYLCASSPQGGGGYTFGSGTRLTVV.

This clonotype was seen more than once but under ten times. The chain couples TRBV9 to TRBJ2-5, with D tentatively TRBD1 or TRBD2 (5 bases each). Germline CDR1 reads SGDLS; CDR2 reads YYNGEE. The V end lost 0 bases, the J end lost 2 bases, and 11 bases lay between the germline ends. The CDR3 contains 15 residues. For the CDR3, the DNA is TGTGCCAGCAGCGTAGCCGAGGGGCAGCAAGAGACCCAGTACTTC. Residues: CASSVAEGQQETQYF.

The chain couples TRBV15 to TRBJ2-1; TRBD2 aligns across 8 bases. This CDR3 contains 15 residues. Unmatched junction bases numbered 7, after V lost 4 bases and J lost 5 bases. Germline lookup yields CDR1 LNHNV and CDR2 YYDKDF (reference sequence). In DNA form, the CDR3 reads TGTGCCACCAGCACTTTAACTAGCGGACACAATGAGCAGTTCTTC. Translating it yields CATSTLTSGHNEQFF.

Many counts were recorded for this clonotype. V and J are TRBV6-1 and TRBJ2-5; 10 positions agree with TRBD2. V lost 6 bases to trimming and J lost 5 bases; unmatched junction nucleotides: 9. The CDR3 spans 15 residues. Germline CDR1 MNHNS, CDR2 SASEGT. The CDR3 region is CASRKTSGGAETQYF. CDR3 DNA: TGTGCCAGCAGGAAGACAAGCGGGGGGGCCGAGACCCAGTACTTC.

This clonotype was seen at least ten times. The chain is built from TRBV11-2 and TRBJ2-7; the match to TRBD1 covers 12 bases. CDR1 is SGHAT, CDR2 FQNNGV, per germline. Germline trimming cut 0 bases from V and 2 bases from J; bases unmatched to any gene: 11. The CDR3 has 19 amino acids. The CDR3 region is CASSLDSGTGGQGAYEQYF. As DNA, the CDR3 is TGTGCCAGCAGCTTAGACTCTGGGACAGGGGGCCAAGGGGCCTACGAGCAGTACTTC.

This clonotype came up many times. J is TRBJ2-7 and V is TRBV30; tentative D call: TRBD2 (5 bases). CDR3 length equals 12 residues. The germline V gene has CDR1 GTSNPN and CDR2 SVGIG (reference sequence). V lost 5 bases, J lost 2 bases, and 10 bases lay in between. The CDR3 here is CAWGPGTYEQYF. CDR3 coding DNA: TGTGCCTGGGGACCGGGAACCTACGAGCAGTACTTC.

With regard to this clonotype: This clone may be a read error of a much larger clone one base away. The chain combines TRBV30 with TRBJ1-5; D possibly corresponds to TRBD1 (5 bases). CDR1 is GTSNPN, CDR2 SVGIG, per germline (reference sequence). CDR3 length: 15 amino acids. Trimming cost V 2 bases and J 0 bases, with 11 bases left between them. The CDR3 here is CAWSPPGNSNQPQHF. The CDR3 nucleotides read TGTGCCTGGAGTCCCCCAGGGAATAGCAATCAGCCCCAGCATTTT. Using reference TRBV30 and TRBJ1-5 for the parts outside the CDR3, the full variable domain is SQTIHQWPATLVQPVGSPLSLECTVEGTSNPNLYWYRQAAGRGLQLLFYSVGIGQISSEVPQNLSASRPQDRQFILSSKKLLLSDSGFYLCAWSPPGNSNQPQHFGDGTRLSIL.

This clonotype was picked up many times. This sequence joins TRBV6-1 and TRBJ1-1; D may be TRBD1 (6 bases). V lost 8 bases to trimming and J lost 2 bases, with 9 bases between them. Germline CDR1 reads MNHNS; CDR2 reads SASEGT. The CDR3 has 12 residues. CDR3 coding DNA: TGTGCCAGCCGACAGGCTAACACTGAAGCTTTCTTT. As protein: CASRQANTEAFF.

This clonotype was counted many times. The chain uses TRBV13 and TRBJ2-7; 9 bases agree with TRBD2. Looked up from germline, CDR1 is PRHDT and CDR2 is FYEKMQ (reference sequence). With 5 bases clipped from V and 2 bases from J, the junction kept 7 bases outside the gene matches. CDR3 length: 15 residues. Written as DNA, the CDR3 is TGTGCCAGCAGCCACCCTGCGGGAGGGCCCTACGAGCAGTACTTC. Amino acids: CASSHPAGGPYEQYF.

V usage is TRBV6-2 or TRBV6-3 and J usage is TRBJ2-3; 9 bases agree with TRBD2. The CDR3 runs to 17 residues. Germline V gene lookup returns CDR1 MNHEY and CDR2 SVGEGT. Trimming at V came to 10 bases and at J to 0 bases, leaving 14 bases not matched to a gene. CDR3 in amino acids: CATGYPHLAGSTDTQYF. In DNA, the CDR3 is TGTGCCACCGGTTACCCCCATCTAGCGGGAAGCACAGATACGCAGTATTTT.

This clonotype was detected ten times or more. The rearrangement uses TRBV6-1 and TRBJ2-5; 9 positions match TRBD1. With 4 bases clipped from V and 0 bases from J, the junction kept 12 bases outside the gene matches. The CDR3 extends over 18 amino acids. Germline CDR1 reads MNHNS; CDR2 reads SASEGT. The CDR3 loop reads CASSGDLRDRVYQETQYF. The CDR3 region has the DNA TGTGCCAGCAGTGGCGATCTCCGGGACAGGGTTTACCAAGAGACCCAGTACTTC.

V usage is TRBV28 and J usage is TRBJ2-7; D tentatively fits TRBD1 or TRBD2 (7 bases each). Germline CDR1 is MDHEN and CDR2 is SYDVKM. The CDR3 is 14 amino acids. The V gene lost 2 bases and the J gene lost 3 bases, with 11 bases spanning the gap. CDR3 coding DNA: TGTGCCAGCAGTTTACAGGGGGGGGTCTACGAGCAGTACTTC. Encoded protein: CASSLQGGVYEQYF.

At least ten counts were recorded for this clonotype. The chain uses TRBV3-1 and TRBJ1-1; D possibly corresponds to TRBD1 (6 bases). Trimming stripped 3 bases from V and 5 bases from J, with 10 bases between. The CDR3 is 13 residues long. The germline CDR1 and CDR2 sequences are LGHDT and YNNKEL (reference sequence). The CDR3 loop reads CASSHRGLTEAFF. The CDR3 DNA reads TGTGCCAGCAGCCACAGGGGTTTGACTGAAGCTTTCTTT.